A few counts support the clone carrying this T cell receptor (beta chain). Antigen specificity is unknown. The record originates from a study of T cell repertoires in cytomegalovirus infection. Whole-study findings and limits: Ex vivo responses were dominated by HLA-C-restricted CMV-specific TCR beta clonotypes.

V dropped 5 bases and J dropped 5; count of bases not matched to a gene: 2. This CDR3 comprises 12 residues. In TCRdb, the reads were re-called with MiXCR into one record per CDR3 protein. The top ten hold around 12% of the sample, which has about 830,000 distinct CDR3 sequences, about 33% seen once. The specimen was cultured CD8+ T cells from PBMCs, collected from culture after CMV antigen stimulation. This sequence joins TRBV12-3 or TRBV12-4 and TRBJ2-5, with 7 bases fitting TRBD2. The TCR sequence derives from a human donor in good health (CMV status not recorded). Some clones in this sample may be carry-over from other donors' samples. The CDR3 spells CASSSGVETQYF. The CDR3, as DNA: TGTGCCAGCAGTAGCGGGGTGGAGACCCAGTACTTC.